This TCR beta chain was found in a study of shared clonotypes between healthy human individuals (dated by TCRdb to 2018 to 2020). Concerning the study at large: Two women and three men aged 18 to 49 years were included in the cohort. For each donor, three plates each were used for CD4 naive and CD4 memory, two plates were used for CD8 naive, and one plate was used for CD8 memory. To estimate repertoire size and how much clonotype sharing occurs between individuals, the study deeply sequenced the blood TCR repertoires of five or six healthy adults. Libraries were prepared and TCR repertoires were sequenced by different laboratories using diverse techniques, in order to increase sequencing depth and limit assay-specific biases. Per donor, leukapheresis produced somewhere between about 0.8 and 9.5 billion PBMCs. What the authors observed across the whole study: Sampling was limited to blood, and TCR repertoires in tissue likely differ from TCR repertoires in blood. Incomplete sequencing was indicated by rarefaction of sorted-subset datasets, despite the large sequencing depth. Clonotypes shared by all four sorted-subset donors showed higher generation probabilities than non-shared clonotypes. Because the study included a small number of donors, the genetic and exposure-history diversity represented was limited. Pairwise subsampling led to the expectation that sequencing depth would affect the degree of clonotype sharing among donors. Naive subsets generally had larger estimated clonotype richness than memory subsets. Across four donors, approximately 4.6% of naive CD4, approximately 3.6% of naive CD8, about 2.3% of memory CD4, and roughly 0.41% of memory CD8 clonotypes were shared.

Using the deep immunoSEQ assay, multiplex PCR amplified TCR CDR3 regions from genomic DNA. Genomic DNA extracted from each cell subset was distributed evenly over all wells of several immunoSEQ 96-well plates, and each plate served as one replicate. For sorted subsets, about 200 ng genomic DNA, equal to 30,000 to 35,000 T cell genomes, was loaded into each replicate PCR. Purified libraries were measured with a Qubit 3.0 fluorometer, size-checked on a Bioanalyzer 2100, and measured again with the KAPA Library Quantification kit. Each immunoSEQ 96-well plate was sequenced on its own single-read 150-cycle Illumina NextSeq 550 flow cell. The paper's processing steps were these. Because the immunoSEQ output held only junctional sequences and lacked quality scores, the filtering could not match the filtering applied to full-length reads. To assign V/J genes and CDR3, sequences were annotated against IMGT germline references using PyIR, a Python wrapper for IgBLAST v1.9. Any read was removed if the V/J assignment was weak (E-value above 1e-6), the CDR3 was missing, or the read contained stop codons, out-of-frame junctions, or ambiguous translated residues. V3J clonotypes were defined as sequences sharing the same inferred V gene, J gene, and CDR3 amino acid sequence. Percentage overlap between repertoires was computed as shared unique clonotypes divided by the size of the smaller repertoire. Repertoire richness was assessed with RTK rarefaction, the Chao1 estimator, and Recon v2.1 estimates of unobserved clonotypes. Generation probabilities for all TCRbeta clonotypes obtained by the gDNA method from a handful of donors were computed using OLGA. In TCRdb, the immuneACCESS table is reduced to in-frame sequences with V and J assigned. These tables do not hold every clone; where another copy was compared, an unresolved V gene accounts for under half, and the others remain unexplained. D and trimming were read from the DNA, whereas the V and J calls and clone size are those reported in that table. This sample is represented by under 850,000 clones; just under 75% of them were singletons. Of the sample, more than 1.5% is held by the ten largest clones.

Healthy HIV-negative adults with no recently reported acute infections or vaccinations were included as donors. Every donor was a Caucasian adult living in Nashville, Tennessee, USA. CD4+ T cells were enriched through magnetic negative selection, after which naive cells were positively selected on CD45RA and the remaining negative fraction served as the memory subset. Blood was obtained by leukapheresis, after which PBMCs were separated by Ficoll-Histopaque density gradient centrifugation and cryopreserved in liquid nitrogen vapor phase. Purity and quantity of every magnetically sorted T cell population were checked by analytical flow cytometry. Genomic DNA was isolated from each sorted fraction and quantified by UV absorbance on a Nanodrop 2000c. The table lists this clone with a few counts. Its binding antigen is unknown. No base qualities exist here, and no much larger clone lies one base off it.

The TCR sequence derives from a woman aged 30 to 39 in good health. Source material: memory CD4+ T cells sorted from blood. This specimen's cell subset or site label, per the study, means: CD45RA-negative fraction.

The DNA reads as follows: TGTGCCAGCAGCCGCGAGGGGAGCACAGATACGCAGTATTTT. The encoded protein is CASSREGSTDTQYF. The sequence is built from TRBV25-1 and TRBJ2-3; the D gene could be either TRBD1 or TRBD2, each agreeing at 5 bases. The CDR3, from cysteine to phenylalanine, totals 14 residues. Only CDR3 DNA is held: 42 bases, read in frame from base 1. V loses 6 bases, J loses 0 bases, and the germline ends lie 10 bases apart. The germline V gene supplies CDR1 MGHDK and CDR2 SYGVNS.